The 2 T cell receptor beta chains given below trace back to one sample, sequenced in a study of blood T cell repertoires in COVID-19. Sequenced by immunoSEQ multiplex PCR; TCRdb stores in-frame clones only, minus some. This repertoire shows some 91,000 clones, over 75% found once; its top ten account for about 1.7%. Sequenced sample: peripheral blood. These receptors were collected from a man in his 60s with acute or convalescent COVID-19.

The chain carries TRBV18 and TRBJ2-3, with TRBD2 matching over 16 bases. After removal of 6 bases from V and 0 bases from J, the junction contained 3 bases not matched to a gene. Germline V gene sequence: CDR1 KGHSH, CDR2 LQKENI. The CDR3 consists of 17 residues. This CDR3 reads CASSGTSGGASTDTQYF. As DNA, the CDR3 is TGTGCCAGCTCCGGGACTAGCGGGGGGGCGAGCACAGATACGCAGTATTTT.

This chain joins TRBV14 and TRBJ1-4; D perhaps matches TRBD1 (5 bases). V was pared by 4 bases and J by 4 bases, with 10 bases between. The CDR3 extends over 14 amino acids. Germline CDR1 reads SGHDN; CDR2 reads FVKESK. CDR3 region: CASSRDRFNEKLFF. CDR3 DNA: TGTGCCAGCAGCCGAGACAGATTTAATGAAAAACTGTTTTTT.